This TCR beta chain was sequenced in a study of tumor and adjacent non-tumor tissue in lung cancer. The library came from three nested PCR rounds adapted from ARM-PCR protocols. TCRdb reprocessed the multiplex PCR reads via MiXCR and lists one record per CDR3 protein. The data contain approximately 90,000 distinct CDR3 sequences, about 67% of them singletons. This CDR3 is built from 16 residues. Germline-derived CDR1 and CDR2 are MNHEY and SVGEGT. Trimming stripped 4 bases from V and 11 bases from J, with 24 bases between. The template was RNA from unsorted bulk tissue. Donors were chemotherapy-naive, newly diagnosed lung cancer surgical patients in China, August–late 2014.

Material: lung tumor tissue. The chain recombines TRBV6-2 or TRBV6-3 with TRBJ1-3; D perhaps matches TRBD1 (5 bases). This clonotype was sampled from a man aged 55 to 70 with non-small cell lung cancer. CDR3 bases: TGTGCCAGCAGTTCCGCCGGCACAGGATATTCGAACGCCATATATTTT. Residues: CASSSAGTGYSNAIYF.